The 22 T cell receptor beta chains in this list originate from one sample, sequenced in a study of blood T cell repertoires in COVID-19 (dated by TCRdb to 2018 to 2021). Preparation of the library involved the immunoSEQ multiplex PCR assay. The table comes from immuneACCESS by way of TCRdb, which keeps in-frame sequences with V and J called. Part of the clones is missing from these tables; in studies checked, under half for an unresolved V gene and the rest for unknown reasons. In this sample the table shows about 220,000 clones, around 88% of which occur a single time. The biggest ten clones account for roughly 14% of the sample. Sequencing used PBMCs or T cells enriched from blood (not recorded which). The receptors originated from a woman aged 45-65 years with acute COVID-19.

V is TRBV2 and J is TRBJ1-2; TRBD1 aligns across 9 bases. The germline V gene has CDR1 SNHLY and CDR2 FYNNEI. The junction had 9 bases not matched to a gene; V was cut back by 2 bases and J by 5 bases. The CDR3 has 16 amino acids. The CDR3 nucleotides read TGTGCCAGCAGTGAAACCCCCACAGGGGGCAAGTATGGCTACACCTTC. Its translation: CASSETPTGGKYGYTF.

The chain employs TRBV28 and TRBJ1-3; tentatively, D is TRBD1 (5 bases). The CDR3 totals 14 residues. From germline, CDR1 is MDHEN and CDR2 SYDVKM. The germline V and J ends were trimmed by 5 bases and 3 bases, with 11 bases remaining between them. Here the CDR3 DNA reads TGTGCCAGCAGTCCGCCGGGGGATGGAAACACCATATATTTT. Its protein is CASSPPGDGNTIYF.

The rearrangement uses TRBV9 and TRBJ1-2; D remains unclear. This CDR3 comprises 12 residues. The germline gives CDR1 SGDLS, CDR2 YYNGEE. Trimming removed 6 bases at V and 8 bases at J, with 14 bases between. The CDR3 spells CASTQTGGGYTF. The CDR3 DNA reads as TGTGCCAGCACCCAGACGGGAGGAGGCTACACCTTC.

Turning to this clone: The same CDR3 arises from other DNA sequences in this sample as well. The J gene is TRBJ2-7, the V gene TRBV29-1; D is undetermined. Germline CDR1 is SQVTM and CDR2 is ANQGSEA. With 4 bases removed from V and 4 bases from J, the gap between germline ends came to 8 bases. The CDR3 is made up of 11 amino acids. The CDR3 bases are TGCAGCGTTGGAACATCTTACGAGCAGTACTTC. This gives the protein CSVGTSYEQYF.

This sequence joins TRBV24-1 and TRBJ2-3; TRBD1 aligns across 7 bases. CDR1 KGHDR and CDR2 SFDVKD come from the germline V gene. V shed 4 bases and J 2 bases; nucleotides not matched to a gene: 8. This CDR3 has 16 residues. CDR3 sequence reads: CATSEPGQALTDTQYF. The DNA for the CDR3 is TGTGCCACCAGTGAACCTGGACAGGCCCTCACAGATACGCAGTATTTT.

CDR3: CASSHDSSYEQYF. The CDR3 coding sequence is TGTGCCAGCTCACACGACAGCTCCTACGAGCAGTACTTC. V gene TRBV18 combines with J gene TRBJ2-7, with D possibly being TRBD1 (5 bases). Trimming shortened V by 4 bases and J by 0 bases, and 7 bases separated the two germline ends. Germline CDR1 KGHSH, CDR2 LQKENI. The CDR3 loop spans 13 amino acids.

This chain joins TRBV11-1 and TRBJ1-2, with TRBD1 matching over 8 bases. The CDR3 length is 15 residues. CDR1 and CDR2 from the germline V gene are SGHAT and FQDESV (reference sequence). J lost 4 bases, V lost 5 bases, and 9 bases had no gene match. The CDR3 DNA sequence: TGTGCCAGCAGCCCGGACAGGGTAGAGGGCTATGGCTACACCTTC. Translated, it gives CASSPDRVEGYGYTF.

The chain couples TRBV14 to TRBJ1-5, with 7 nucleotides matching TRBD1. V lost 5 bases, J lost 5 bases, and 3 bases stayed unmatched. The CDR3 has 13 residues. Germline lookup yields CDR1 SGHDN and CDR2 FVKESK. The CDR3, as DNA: TGTGCCAGCAGCGGGGACAGTTATCAGCCCCAGCATTTT. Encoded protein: CASSGDSYQPQHF.

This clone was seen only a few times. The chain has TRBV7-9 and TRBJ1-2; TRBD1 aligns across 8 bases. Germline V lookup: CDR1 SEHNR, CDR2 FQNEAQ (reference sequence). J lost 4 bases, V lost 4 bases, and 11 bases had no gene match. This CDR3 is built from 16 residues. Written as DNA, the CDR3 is TGTGCCAGCAGCTCCCCGGGCAGGGGGCTACCCTATGGCTACACCTTC. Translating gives CASSSPGRGLPYGYTF. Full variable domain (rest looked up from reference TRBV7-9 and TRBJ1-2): DTGVSQNPRHKITKRGQNVTFRCDPISEHNRLYWYRQTLGQGPEFLTYFQNEAQLEKSRLLSDRFSAERPKGSFSTLEIQRTEQGDSAMYLCASSSPGRGLPYGYTFGSGTRLTVV.

The CDR3, as DNA: TGTGCCAGCAGCTTAGTTGGGGCGGGGATGAACACTGAAGCTTTCTTT. Translation gives CASSLVGAGMNTEAFF. This chain connects TRBV11-2 to TRBJ1-1; D is possibly TRBD1 (5 bases). Germline CDR1 SGHAT, CDR2 FQNNGV. This CDR3 is 16 amino acids long. The V end lost 1 base, the J end lost 0 bases, and 12 bases lay between the germline ends.

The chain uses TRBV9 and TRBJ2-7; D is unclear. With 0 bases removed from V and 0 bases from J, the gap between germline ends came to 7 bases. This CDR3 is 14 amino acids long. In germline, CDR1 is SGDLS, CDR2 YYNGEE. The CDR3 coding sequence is TGTGCCAGCAGCGTAGTTGCAGGCTCCTACGAGCAGTACTTC. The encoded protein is CASSVVAGSYEQYF.

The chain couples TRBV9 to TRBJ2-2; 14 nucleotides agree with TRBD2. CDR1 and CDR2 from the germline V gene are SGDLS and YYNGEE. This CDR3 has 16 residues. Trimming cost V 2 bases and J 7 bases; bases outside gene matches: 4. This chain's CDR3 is CASSVGLAGAGGELFF. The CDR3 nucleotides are TGTGCCAGCAGCGTGGGACTAGCGGGAGCAGGCGGGGAGCTGTTTTTT.

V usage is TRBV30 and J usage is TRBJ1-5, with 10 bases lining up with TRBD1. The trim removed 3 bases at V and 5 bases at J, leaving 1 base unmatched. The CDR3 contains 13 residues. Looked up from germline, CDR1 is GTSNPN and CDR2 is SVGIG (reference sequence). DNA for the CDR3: TGTGCCTGGAGAGGACAGGGGGATCAGCCCCAGCATTTT. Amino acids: CAWRGQGDQPQHF.

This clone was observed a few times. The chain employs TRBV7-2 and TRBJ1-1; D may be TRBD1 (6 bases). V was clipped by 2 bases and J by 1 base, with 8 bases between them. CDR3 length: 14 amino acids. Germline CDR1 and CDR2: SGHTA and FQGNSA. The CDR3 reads CASSLQGTNTEAFF. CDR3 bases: TGTGCCAGCAGCTTACAGGGGACGAACACTGAAGCTTTCTTT.

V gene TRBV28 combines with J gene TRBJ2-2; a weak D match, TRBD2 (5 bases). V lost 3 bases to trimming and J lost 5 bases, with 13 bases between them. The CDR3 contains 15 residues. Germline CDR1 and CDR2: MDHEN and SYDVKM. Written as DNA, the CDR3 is TGTGCCAGCAGTTTCCGGGAAAGGGAAACCGGGGAGCTGTTTTTT. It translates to CASSFRERETGELFF.

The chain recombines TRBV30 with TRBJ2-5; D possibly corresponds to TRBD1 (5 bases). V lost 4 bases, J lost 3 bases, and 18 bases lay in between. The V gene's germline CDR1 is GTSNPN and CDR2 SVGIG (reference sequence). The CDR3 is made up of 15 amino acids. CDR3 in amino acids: CAWNPQGLAEETQYF. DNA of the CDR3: TGTGCCTGGAACCCTCAGGGATTGGCGGAAGAGACCCAGTACTTC.

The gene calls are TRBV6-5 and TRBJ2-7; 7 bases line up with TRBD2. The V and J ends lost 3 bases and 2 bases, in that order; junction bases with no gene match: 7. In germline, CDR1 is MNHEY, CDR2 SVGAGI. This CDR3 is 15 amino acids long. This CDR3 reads CASSYYIAGPYEQYF. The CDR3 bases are TGTGCCAGCAGTTATTATATAGCGGGCCCCTACGAGCAGTACTTC.

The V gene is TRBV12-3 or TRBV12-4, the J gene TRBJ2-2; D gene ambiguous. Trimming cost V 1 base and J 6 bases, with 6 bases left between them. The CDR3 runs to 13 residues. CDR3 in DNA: TGTGCCAGCAGTTTAGTCCGGTCCGGGGAGCTGTTTTTT. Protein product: CASSLVRSGELFF.

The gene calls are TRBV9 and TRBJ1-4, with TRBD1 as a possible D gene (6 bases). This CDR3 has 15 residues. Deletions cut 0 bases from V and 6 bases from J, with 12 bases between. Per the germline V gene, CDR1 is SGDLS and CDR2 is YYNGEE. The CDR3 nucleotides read TGTGCCAGCAGCGTAGGTGGACAGTATTATGAAAAACTGTTTTTT. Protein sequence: CASSVGGQYYEKLFF.

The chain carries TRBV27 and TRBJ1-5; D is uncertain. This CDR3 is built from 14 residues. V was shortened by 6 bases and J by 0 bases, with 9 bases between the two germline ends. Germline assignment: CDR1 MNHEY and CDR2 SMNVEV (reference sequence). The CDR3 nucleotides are TGTGCCAGCAGACGGGTGGGTAGCAATCAGCCCCAGCATTTT. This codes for CASRRVGSNQPQHF.

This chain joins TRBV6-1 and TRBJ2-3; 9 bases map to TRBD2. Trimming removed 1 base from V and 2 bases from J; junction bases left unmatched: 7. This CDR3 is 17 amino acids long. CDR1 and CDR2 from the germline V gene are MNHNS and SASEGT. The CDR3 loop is CASSEEWAGGITDTQYF. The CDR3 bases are TGTGCCAGCAGTGAAGAATGGGCGGGGGGGATCACAGATACGCAGTATTTT.

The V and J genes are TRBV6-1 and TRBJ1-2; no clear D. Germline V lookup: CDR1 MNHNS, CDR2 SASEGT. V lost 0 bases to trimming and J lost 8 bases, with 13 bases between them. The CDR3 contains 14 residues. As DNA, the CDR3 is TGTGCCAGCAGTGAAGCCGGGAGGAGCGGAGGCTACACCTTC. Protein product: CASSEAGRSGGYTF.